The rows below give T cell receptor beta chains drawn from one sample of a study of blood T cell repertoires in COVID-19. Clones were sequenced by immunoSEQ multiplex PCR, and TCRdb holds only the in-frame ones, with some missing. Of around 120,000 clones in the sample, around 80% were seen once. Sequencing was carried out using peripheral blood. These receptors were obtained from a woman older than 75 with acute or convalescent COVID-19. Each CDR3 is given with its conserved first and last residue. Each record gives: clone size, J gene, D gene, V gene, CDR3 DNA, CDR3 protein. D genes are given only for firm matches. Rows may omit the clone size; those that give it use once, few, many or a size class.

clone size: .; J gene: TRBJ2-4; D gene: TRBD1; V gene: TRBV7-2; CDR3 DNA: TGTGCCAGCAGCTCAGGACAGGGCGAAAACATTCAGTACTTC; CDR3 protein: CASSSGQGENIQYF
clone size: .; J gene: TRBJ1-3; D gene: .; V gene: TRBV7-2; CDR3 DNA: TGTGCCAGCAGCTTAGGGCAGGGGTACGGAAACACCATATATTTT; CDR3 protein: CASSLGQGYGNTIYF
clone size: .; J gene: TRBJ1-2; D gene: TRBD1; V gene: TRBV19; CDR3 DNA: TGTGCCAGTAGTATTGGGACAGGCTATGGCTACACCTTC; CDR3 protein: CASSIGTGYGYTF
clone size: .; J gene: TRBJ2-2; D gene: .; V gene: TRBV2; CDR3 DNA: TGTGCCAGCACAGCAGGGTTCACCGGGGAGCTGTTTTTT; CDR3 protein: CASTAGFTGELFF
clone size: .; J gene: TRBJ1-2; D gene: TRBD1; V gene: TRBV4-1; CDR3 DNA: TGCGCCAGCAGCCGACTAGACAGGGGGGACTATGGCTACACCTTC; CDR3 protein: CASSRLDRGDYGYTF
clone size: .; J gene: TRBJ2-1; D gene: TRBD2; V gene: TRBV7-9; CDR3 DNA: TGTGCCAGCAGCTCGAAAGCGGGAGGGCGGAACAATGAGCAGTTCTTC; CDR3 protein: CASSSKAGGRNNEQFF
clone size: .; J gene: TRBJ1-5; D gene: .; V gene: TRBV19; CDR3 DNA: TGTGCCAGTACTCAACCCGGGACTGGGGAGCCCCCCCAGCATTTT; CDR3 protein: CASTQPGTGEPPQHF
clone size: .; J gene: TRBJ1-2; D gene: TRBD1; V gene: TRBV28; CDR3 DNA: TGTGCCACTCACGGACAGGGGTTAAGGGACTATGGCTACACCTTC; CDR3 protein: CATHGQGLRDYGYTF
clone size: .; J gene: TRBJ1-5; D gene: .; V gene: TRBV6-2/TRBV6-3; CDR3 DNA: TGTGCCAGCAGTCCAGTCCAAAATCAGCCCCAGCATTTT; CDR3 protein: CASSPVQNQPQHF
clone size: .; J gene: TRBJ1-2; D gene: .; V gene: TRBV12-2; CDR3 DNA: TGTGCAAGTCGCTTGCGGACAGAGTCTAACTATGGCTACACCTTC; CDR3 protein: CASRLRTESNYGYTF
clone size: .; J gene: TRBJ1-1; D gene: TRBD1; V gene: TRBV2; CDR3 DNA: TGTGCCAGCAGTCCAGACAGGGCGGTCGAAGCTTTCTTT; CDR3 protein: CASSPDRAVEAFF
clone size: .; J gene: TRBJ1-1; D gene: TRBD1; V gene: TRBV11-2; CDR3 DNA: TGTGCCAGCAGCACCTCTTTTGACAGGGTTAACACTGAAGCTTTCTTT; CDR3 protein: CASSTSFDRVNTEAFF
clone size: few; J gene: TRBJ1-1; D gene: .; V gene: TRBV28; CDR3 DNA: TGTGCCAGCAGTTATCGGTGGACTGAAGCTTTCTTT; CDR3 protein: CASSYRWTEAFF
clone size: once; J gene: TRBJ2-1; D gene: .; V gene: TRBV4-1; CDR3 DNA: TGCGCCAGCAGCCAAGATCGTATGGACTATAGAAGCTCCTACAATGAGCAGTTCTTC; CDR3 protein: CASSQDRMDYRSSYNEQFF
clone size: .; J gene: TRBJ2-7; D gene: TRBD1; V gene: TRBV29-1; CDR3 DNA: TGCAGCGTTAGCCGGGACAGGGGACGGTACGAGCAGTACTTC; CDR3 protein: CSVSRDRGRYEQYF
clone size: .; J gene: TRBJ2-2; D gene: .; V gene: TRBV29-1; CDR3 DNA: TGCAGCGTCCGTGGGGGGACCTCCACCGGGGAGCTGTTTTTT; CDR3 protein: CSVRGGTSTGELFF
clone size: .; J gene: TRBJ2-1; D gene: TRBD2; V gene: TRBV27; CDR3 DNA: TGTGCCAGCAGTTCGCTAACAGGGACTAGCGGGGGGGCAGTCGTTTCCTACAATGAGCAGTTCTTC; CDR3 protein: CASSSLTGTSGGAVVSYNEQFF
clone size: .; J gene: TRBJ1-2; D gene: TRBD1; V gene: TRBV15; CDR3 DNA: TGTGCCACCAGCAGAGATGCAGGGGGTAACGCTGGCTATGGCTACACCTTC; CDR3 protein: CATSRDAGGNAGYGYTF
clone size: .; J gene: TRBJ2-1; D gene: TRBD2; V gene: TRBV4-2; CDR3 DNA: TGTGCCAGCAGCCAAGAGGATGGTAGCGGGAGAAGCTACAATGAGCAGTTCTTC; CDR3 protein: CASSQEDGSGRSYNEQFF
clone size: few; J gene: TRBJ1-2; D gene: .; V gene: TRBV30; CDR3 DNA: TGTGCCTGGAGTCAAACCCCCTATCTGGGCTACACCTTC; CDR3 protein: CAWSQTPYLGYTF
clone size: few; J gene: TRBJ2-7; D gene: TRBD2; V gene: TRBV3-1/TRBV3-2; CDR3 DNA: TGTGCCAGCAGCCAAAGGACTAGCGGGGGCTACGAGCAGTACTTC; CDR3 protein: CASSQRTSGGYEQYF
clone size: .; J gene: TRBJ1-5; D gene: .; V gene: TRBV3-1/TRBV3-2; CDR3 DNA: TGTGCCAGCAGCCACAGGGATCAGCCCCAGCATTTT; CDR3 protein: CASSHRDQPQHF
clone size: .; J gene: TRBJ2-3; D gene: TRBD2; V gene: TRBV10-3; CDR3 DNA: TGTGCCCCTGGGGTAGCGGGAGGGGATAGCACAGATACGCAGTATTTT; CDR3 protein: CAPGVAGGDSTDTQYF
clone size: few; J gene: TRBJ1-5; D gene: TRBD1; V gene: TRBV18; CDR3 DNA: TGTGCCAGCTCCCCCGCCAGAGCAGGGGGCTTTCAGCCCCAGCATTTT; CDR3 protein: CASSPARAGGFQPQHF
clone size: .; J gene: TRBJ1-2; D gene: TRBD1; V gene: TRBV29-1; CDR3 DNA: TGCAGCGGGACAGGGGGCGACTATGGCTACACCTTC; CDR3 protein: CSGTGGDYGYTF
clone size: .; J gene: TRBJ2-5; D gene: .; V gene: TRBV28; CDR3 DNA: TGTGCCAGCACTCCTCAGGCCTGGTATGAGACCCAGTACTTC; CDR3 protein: CASTPQAWYETQYF
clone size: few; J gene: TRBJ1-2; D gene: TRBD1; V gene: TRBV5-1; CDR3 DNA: TGCGCCAGCAGCTGGGGGGACAGGGGTTCTGGCTACACCTTC; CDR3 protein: CASSWGDRGSGYTF
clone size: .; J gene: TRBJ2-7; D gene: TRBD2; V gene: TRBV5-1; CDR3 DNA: TGCGCCAGCAGCTTGGGCCCCACTAGCGCCGGGCTCTACGAGCAGTACTTC; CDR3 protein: CASSLGPTSAGLYEQYF
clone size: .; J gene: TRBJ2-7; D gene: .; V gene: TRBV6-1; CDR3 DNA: TGTGCCAGCAGTGACCCTAGTAAGGCAGGGAGGAGCTACGAGCAGTACTTC; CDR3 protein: CASSDPSKAGRSYEQYF
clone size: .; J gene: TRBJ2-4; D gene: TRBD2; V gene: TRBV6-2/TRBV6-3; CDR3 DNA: TGTGCCAGCAGTCGGACTAGTTGGTATCCCATTCAGTACTTC; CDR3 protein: CASSRTSWYPIQYF
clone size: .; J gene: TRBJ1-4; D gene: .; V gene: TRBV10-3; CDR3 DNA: TGTGCCATCAGTGCCCTAACGGGGACTAATGAAAAACTGTTTTTT; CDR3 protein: CAISALTGTNEKLFF
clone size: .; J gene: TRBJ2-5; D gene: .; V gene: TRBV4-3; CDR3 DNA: TGCGCCAGCAGCCGCGGGGATGTCACTGGATCCCAGTACTTC; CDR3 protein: CASSRGDVTGSQYF
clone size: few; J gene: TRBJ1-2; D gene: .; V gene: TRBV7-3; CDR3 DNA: TGTGCCAGCAGCCCCTCTCCCGGGGGGGTCGGCACCTTC; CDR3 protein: CASSPSPGGVGTF
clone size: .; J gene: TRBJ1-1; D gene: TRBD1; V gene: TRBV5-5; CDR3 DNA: TGTGCCAGCAGCTCCTCGACAGGGGCGAACACTGAAGCTTTCTTT; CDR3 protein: CASSSSTGANTEAFF
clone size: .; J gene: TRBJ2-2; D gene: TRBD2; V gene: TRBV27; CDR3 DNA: TGTGCCAGCAGTTCTCAAATACTAGCGGGAGGGTTCGGGGAGCTGTTTTTT; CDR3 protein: CASSSQILAGGFGELFF
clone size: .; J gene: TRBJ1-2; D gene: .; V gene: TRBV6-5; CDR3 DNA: TGTGCCAGCAGTTACTCGCTCCCCGGGGAGGATGGCTACACCTTC; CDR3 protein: CASSYSLPGEDGYTF
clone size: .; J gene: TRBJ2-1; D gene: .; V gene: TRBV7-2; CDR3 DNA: TGTGCCAGCAGCTGGACTAATTACAATGAGCAGTTCTTC; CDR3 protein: CASSWTNYNEQFF
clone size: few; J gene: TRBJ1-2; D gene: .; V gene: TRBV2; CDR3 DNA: TGTGCCAGCAGGCCGGGAGGGGGAAGCGGCTACACCTTC; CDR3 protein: CASRPGGGSGYTF
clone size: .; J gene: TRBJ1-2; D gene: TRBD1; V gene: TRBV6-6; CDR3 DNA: TGTGCCAGCAGTTACTCGTATCCGACAGGGTATAACGGCTACACCTTC; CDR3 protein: CASSYSYPTGYNGYTF
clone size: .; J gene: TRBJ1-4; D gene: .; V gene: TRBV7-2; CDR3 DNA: TGTGCCAGCAGCTTAGGCCAGACAACTAATGAAAAACTGTTTTTT; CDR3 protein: CASSLGQTTNEKLFF
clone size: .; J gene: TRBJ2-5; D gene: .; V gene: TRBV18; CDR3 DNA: TGTGCCAGCTCACCAAGCGGTGAGACCCAGTACTTC; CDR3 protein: CASSPSGETQYF
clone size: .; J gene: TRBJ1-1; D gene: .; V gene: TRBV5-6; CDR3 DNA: TGTGCCAGCGTCCAGAAGGGAGGGATGTTGATGAACACTGAAGCTTTCTTT; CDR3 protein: CASVQKGGMLMNTEAFF
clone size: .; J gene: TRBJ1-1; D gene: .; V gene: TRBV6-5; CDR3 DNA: TGTGCCAGCAGTTACCGAGCAGGTGTCACTGAAGCTTTCTTT; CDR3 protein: CASSYRAGVTEAFF
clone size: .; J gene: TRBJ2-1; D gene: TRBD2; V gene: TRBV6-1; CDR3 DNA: TGTGCCAGCAGTGACACATTCCTGCTAGCGGGGGACAATGAGCAGTTCTTC; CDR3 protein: CASSDTFLLAGDNEQFF
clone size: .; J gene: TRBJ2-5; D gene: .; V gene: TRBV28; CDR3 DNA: TGTGCCAGCAGTTTAGGAGGTTCCCAAGAGACCCAGTACTTC; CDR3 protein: CASSLGGSQETQYF
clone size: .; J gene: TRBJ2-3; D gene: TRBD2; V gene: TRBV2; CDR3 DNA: TGTGCCAGCAGTGGAAGACTAGCGGGGTTTAGCACAGATACGCAGTATTTT; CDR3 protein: CASSGRLAGFSTDTQYF
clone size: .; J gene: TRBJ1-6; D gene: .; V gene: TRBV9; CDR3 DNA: TGTGCCAGCAGCGTCGGACAGCCTCACCCTTACTCCTATAATTCACCCCTCCACTTT; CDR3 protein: CASSVGQPHPYSYNSPLHF
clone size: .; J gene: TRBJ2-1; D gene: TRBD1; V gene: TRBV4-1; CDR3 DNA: TGCGCCACCACACCAGACAGGGGGCCTTTCAATGAGCAGTTCTTC; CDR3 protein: CATTPDRGPFNEQFF
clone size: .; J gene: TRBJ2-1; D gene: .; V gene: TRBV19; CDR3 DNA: TGTGCCAGTAGTTCCCTTCCTGGACTATCAGCGCGCAATGAGCAGTTCTTC; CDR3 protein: CASSSLPGLSARNEQFF
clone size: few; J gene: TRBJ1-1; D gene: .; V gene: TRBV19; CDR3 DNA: TGTGCCAGTAGTATAAGAATGGGAGCCAGGTTTTTTAACACTGAAGCTTTCTTT; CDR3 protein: CASSIRMGARFFNTEAFF